These 4 T cell receptor beta chains were sequenced from one sample in a study of blood T cell repertoires in COVID-19. Repertoires were generated with immunoSEQ multiplex PCR, while TCRdb's copy carries only in-frame clones and drops some. Among around 56,000 clones listed, roughly 70% were seen once. Sequencing was carried out using peripheral blood. The receptor set was obtained from a woman between 65 and 79 years old with acute or convalescent COVID-19.

This chain joins TRBV6-1 and TRBJ1-2; D is unresolved. The CDR3 runs to 14 residues. Deletions cut 3 bases from V and 7 bases from J, with 15 bases between. Germline V CDR1 and CDR2: MNHNS, SASEGT. As DNA, the CDR3 is TGTGCCAGCAGTGATAATCAGCGGATGGGTGGCTACACCTTC. Translated, it gives CASSDNQRMGGYTF.

J is TRBJ1-4 and V is TRBV19; 8 nucleotides align to TRBD1. Germline-derived CDR1 and CDR2 are LNHDA and SQIVND (reference sequence). The V segment lost 6 bases and the J segment 7 bases; nucleotides outside the gene matches: 10. CDR3 length equals 15 residues. The CDR3 sequence is CASRNSGGSSEKLFF. As DNA, the CDR3 is TGTGCCAGTAGGAATTCAGGGGGCTCAAGTGAAAAACTGTTTTTT.

The chain uses TRBV9 and TRBJ1-2; possible D gene TRBD1, 5 bases. The CDR3 has 14 amino acids. Trimming shortened V by 3 bases and J by 4 bases, and 13 bases separated the two germline ends. CDR1 and CDR2 from the germline V gene are SGDLS and YYNGEE. Here the CDR3 DNA reads TGTGCCAGCAGCGCCCGGCGGGGGGGCTATGGCTACACCTTC. Amino acid sequence: CASSARRGGYGYTF.

This clone has a handful of counts. This rearrangement joins TRBV5-1 to TRBJ2-2; D is possibly TRBD1 (5 bases). The germline V and J ends were trimmed by 4 bases and 5 bases, with 18 bases remaining between them. The CDR3 totals 16 residues. Germline assignment: CDR1 SGHRS and CDR2 YFSETQ. The CDR3: CASSPIRGGITGELFF. The DNA for the CDR3 is TGCGCCAGCAGCCCCATTAGGGGCGGAATAACCGGGGAGCTGTTTTTT.